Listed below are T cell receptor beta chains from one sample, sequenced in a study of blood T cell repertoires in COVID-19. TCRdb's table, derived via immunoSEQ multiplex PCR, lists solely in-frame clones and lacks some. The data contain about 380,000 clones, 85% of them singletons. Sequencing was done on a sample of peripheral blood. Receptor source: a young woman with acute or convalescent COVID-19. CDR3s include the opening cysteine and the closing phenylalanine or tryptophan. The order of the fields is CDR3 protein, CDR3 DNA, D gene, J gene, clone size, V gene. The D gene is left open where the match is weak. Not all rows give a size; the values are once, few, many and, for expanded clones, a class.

CDR3: CASSLGAQETQYF
DNA: TGTGCCAGCAGTTTGGGCGCCCAAGAGACCCAGTACTTC
D: .
J: TRBJ2-5
size: .
V: TRBV27

CDR3: CASGGNMNTEAFF
DNA: TGTGCCAGCGGCGGTAACATGAACACTGAAGCTTTCTTT
D: .
J: TRBJ1-1
size: few
V: TRBV6-5

CDR3: CAGVSPVSTEAFF
DNA: TGTGCCGGAGTGAGTCCAGTCAGCACTGAAGCTTTCTTT
D: .
J: TRBJ1-1
size: .
V: TRBV30

CDR3: CASSLGPSSYNEQFF
DNA: TGTGCCAGCAGTTTAGGCCCCAGCTCCTACAATGAGCAGTTCTTC
D: .
J: TRBJ2-1
size: .
V: TRBV27

CDR3: CASRPGGASNQPQHF
DNA: TGTGCCAGCAGACCAGGGGGAGCGAGCAATCAGCCCCAGCATTTT
D: TRBD1
J: TRBJ1-5
size: .
V: TRBV6-5

CDR3: CASSQGGVETQYF
DNA: TGTGCCAGCAGCCAGGGAGGGGTAGAGACCCAGTACTTC
D: TRBD2
J: TRBJ2-5
size: .
V: TRBV14

CDR3: CASGGPMGLSTEAFF
DNA: TGTGCCAGCGGGGGCCCCATGGGGCTGAGCACTGAAGCTTTCTTT
D: .
J: TRBJ1-1
size: .
V: TRBV9

CDR3: CSASRSGGGGNQPQHF
DNA: TGCAGTGCTAGTCGCTCAGGCGGAGGTGGCAATCAGCCCCAGCATTTT
D: .
J: TRBJ1-5
size: .
V: TRBV20-1

CDR3: CASSWGRGLDTGELFF
DNA: TGTGCCAGCAGCTGGGGCAGGGGGCTTGACACCGGGGAGCTGTTTTTT
D: TRBD1
J: TRBJ2-2
size: .
V: TRBV5-5

CDR3: CASSVGTGTMNEKLFF
DNA: TGTGCCAGCAGCGTGGGGACGGGGACTATGAATGAAAAACTGTTTTTT
D: .
J: TRBJ1-4
size: .
V: TRBV9

CDR3: CASSLAGLAGDEQFF
DNA: TGTGCCAGCAGTTTAGCGGGACTAGCGGGAGATGAGCAGTTCTTC
D: TRBD2
J: TRBJ2-1
size: .
V: TRBV7-9

CDR3: CASSLRIGQGLTYEQYF
DNA: TGTGCCAGCAGTTTAAGAATAGGACAGGGCTTAACCTACGAGCAGTACTTC
D: TRBD1
J: TRBJ2-7
size: .
V: TRBV27

CDR3: CASSPAGGRTEAFF
DNA: TGCGCCAGCAGCCCTGCGGGGGGCCGCACTGAAGCTTTCTTT
D: .
J: TRBJ1-1
size: once
V: TRBV5-1

CDR3: CASSMGPMNTEAFF
DNA: TGTGCCAGTAGTATGGGGCCGATGAACACTGAAGCTTTCTTT
D: .
J: TRBJ1-1
size: .
V: TRBV19

CDR3: CASSQSVARADTQYF
DNA: TGTGCCAGCAGCCAATCGGTAGCTCGGGCAGATACGCAGTATTTT
D: .
J: TRBJ2-3
size: .
V: TRBV3-1/TRBV3-2

CDR3: CASSLEGLASGELFF
DNA: TGCGCCAGCAGCTTGGAGGGACTAGCGTCCGGGGAGCTGTTTTTT
D: TRBD2
J: TRBJ2-2
size: many
V: TRBV5-1

CDR3: CASSDNYEQYF
DNA: TGTGCCAGCAGTGATAATTACGAGCAGTACTTC
D: .
J: TRBJ2-7
size: .
V: TRBV25-1